The 12 T cell receptor beta chains below were found in one sample sequenced in a study of T cell changes during pregnancy in multiple sclerosis. Using immunoSEQ multiplex PCR, the repertoire was profiled, and TCRdb retains in-frame clones only, with some absent. The sample has roughly 49,000 clones; about 92% are singletons. This specimen was peripheral blood, taken after pregnancy. The receptors originated from a female donor with multiple sclerosis, enrolled in a pregnancy study.

This clone has a single count. The chain is built from TRBV18 and TRBJ1-4; 10 positions agree with TRBD1. The CDR3 loop spans 14 amino acids. J was trimmed by 8 bases and V by 4 bases; bases with no gene match: 4. The germline V gene encodes CDR1 KGHSH and CDR2 LQKENI. CDR3 region: CASSRDRGSEKLFF. For the CDR3, the DNA is TGTGCCAGCTCACGGGACAGGGGAAGCGAAAAACTGTTTTTT.

J is TRBJ2-3 and V is TRBV4-3; TRBD2 matches 10 bases. The germline gives CDR1 LGHNA, CDR2 YSLEER. J lost 4 bases, V lost 6 bases, and 4 bases had no gene match. The CDR3 sequence is 14 residues long. CDR3 coding DNA: TGCGCCAGCAGGCTAGCGGGGGTGTCAGATACGCAGTATTTT. Protein product: CASRLAGVSDTQYF.

V is TRBV4-3 and J is TRBJ2-5; tentative D call: TRBD1 (5 bases). CDR1 and CDR2 (germline): LGHNA, YSLEER. V was cut by 1 base and J by 1 base, with 19 bases left in between. The length of the CDR3 is 18 residues. CDR3 sequence (DNA): TGCGCCAGCAGCCAAGTAACGCGCACTGACAGAGCCCAAGAGACCCAGTACTTC. It codes for CASSQVTRTDRAQETQYF.

V and J are TRBV29-1 and TRBJ2-1, with 8 bases identical to TRBD1. The germline CDR1 and CDR2 sequences are SQVTM and ANQGSEA. V lost 6 bases and J lost 7; bases outside the gene matches: 2. The CDR3 runs 11 residues. CDR3 sequence (DNA): TGCAGCGTCCGACAGGGGAATGAGCAGTTCTTC. Translation gives CSVRQGNEQFF.

This rearrangement joins TRBV19 to TRBJ2-3; unclear D gene. CDR1 is LNHDA, CDR2 SQIVND, per germline (reference sequence). V shed 6 bases and J shed 0 bases, with 4 bases lying between them. The CDR3 contains 12 residues. This CDR3 is CASSVSTDTQYF. For the CDR3, the DNA is TGTGCCAGTAGCGTTAGCACAGATACGCAGTATTTT.

This clone is a singleton in its sample. The V gene is TRBV6-5, the J gene TRBJ1-1, with D possibly matching TRBD1 (6 bases). Germline V gene lookup returns CDR1 MNHEY and CDR2 SVGAGI. Trimming cost V 5 bases and J 5 bases, with 18 bases left between them. The CDR3 extends over 15 amino acids. The CDR3 DNA follows: TGTGCCAGCAGTCCTAATCCTAGGGGGAAAACTGAAGCTTTCTTT. As protein: CASSPNPRGKTEAFF.

The chain combines TRBV28 with TRBJ1-6; a weak D match, TRBD1 (5 bases). The CDR3 spans 16 residues. Trimming left V 5 bases short and J 7 bases short, with 18 bases between. CDR1 and CDR2 (germline): MDHEN, SYDVKM. The CDR3 DNA follows: TGTGCCAGCAGTCCGCGGGGAGGGCAGGGAAATTCACCCCTCCACTTT. Translated, it gives CASSPRGGQGNSPLHF.

CDR3 in DNA: TGTGCCAGCTTGGGCCAGCAGGTTCTCCGGTTCTTC. Translating it yields CASLGQQVLRFF. The chain recombines TRBV6-1 with TRBJ2-1; D remains ambiguous. Trimming stripped 8 bases from V and 15 bases from J, with 20 bases between. Looked up from germline, CDR1 is MNHNS and CDR2 is SASEGT. This CDR3 region has 12 residues.

The V and J genes are TRBV4-1 and TRBJ2-3, with TRBD1 matching 7 bases. Germline V gene lookup returns CDR1 MGHRA and CDR2 YSYEKL. CDR3 length: 15 amino acids. V was pared by 1 base and J by 4 bases, with 5 bases of the junction left unmatched. CDR3 amino acids: CASSQVVQGPDTQYF. The CDR3 DNA reads as TGCGCCAGCAGCCAAGTCGTACAGGGGCCAGATACGCAGTATTTT.

The rearrangement links TRBV7-2 to TRBJ1-2; D gene ambiguous. The germline V and J ends were trimmed by 2 bases and 5 bases, with 12 bases remaining between them. This CDR3 contains 14 residues. The V gene's germline CDR1 is SGHTA and CDR2 FQGNSA. The CDR3 here is CASSLTGEPYGYTF. Written as DNA, the CDR3 is TGTGCCAGCAGCTTAACCGGGGAACCATATGGCTACACCTTC.

The rearrangement links TRBV2 to TRBJ2-7; D perhaps matches TRBD1 (6 bases). CDR1 is SNHLY and CDR2 is FYNNEI in the germline V gene. V lost 5 bases, J lost 1 base, and 12 bases lay in between. CDR3 size: 14 residues. CDR3 amino acids: CASSSRGRSYEQYF. The CDR3, as DNA: TGTGCCAGCAGTAGCAGGGGACGTTCCTACGAGCAGTACTTC. The complete variable domain, with remaining parts taken from reference TRBV2 and TRBJ2-7, reads EPEVTQTPSHQVTQMGQEVILRCVPISNHLYFYWYRQILGQKVEFLVSFYNNEISEKSEIFDDQFSVERPDGSNFTLKIRSTKLEDSAMYFCASSSRGRSYEQYFGPGTRLTVT.

V usage is TRBV27 and J usage is TRBJ2-7; D possibly corresponds to TRBD1 (6 bases). V lost 6 bases, J lost 9 bases, and 21 bases lay in between. The germline V gene has CDR1 MNHEY and CDR2 SMNVEV (reference sequence). The CDR3 is 14 amino acids. In DNA form, the CDR3 reads TGTGCCAGCAGCCTCAGGGGAACCGAAAACGTGCAGTACTTC. Translated: CASSLRGTENVQYF.